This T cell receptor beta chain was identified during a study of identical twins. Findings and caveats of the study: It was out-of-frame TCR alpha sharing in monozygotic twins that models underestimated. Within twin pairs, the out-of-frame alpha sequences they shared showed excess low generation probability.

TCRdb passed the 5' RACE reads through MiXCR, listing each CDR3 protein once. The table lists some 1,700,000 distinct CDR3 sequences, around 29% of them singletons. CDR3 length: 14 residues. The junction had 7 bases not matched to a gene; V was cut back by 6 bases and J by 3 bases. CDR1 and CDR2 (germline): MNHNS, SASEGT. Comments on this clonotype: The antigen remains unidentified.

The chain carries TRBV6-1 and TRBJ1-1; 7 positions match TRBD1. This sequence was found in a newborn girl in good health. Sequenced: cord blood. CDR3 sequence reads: CASSSHRGYTEAFF. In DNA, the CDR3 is TGTGCCAGCAGCTCCCACAGGGGCTACACTGAAGCTTTCTTT.